What follows describes a single T cell receptor (beta chain). Its target is unknown. The data belong to a study of cytotoxic CD8 clonotypes in ibrutinib-treated CLL. Points from the study as a whole: Starting clonality was above that of age-matched healthy donors and tracked circulating CD8+ T-cell counts.

With sequencing, the targeted depth ranged from 1 in 200,000 to 1 in 1 million T cells. TCRdb's copy holds only in-frame clones and misses some; the assay was immunoSEQ multiplex PCR. The table records 150,000 to 200,000 clones, nearly 90% of them present only once. From germline, CDR1 is GTSNPN and CDR2 SVGIG (reference sequence). CDR3 size: 14 residues. The receptor comes from a human donor with chronic lymphocytic leukemia. The J gene is TRBJ2-3, the V gene TRBV30, with TRBD1 matching 11 bases. Sequenced material: PBMCs, taken at disease progression, from a patient treated with ibrutinib. Here the CDR3 reads CGRQDRGHTYTQYF. The CDR3, as DNA: TGTGGTCGCCAGGACAGGGGGCATACTTATACGCAGTATTTT.